The sequence of this T cell receptor (beta chain) was determined in a study of early T cells in non-severe SARS-CoV-2 infection. The study's findings and limits: The study's VDJdb matching favored anti-spike CD8 responses and missed private and CD4 specificities.

TCRdb re-analysed the 5' RACE reads in MiXCR, keeping a single row per CDR3 protein. The sample includes some 50,000 distinct CDR3 sequences, 7.5% to 9% seen only once; the top ten take 3.5% to 4%. With respect to this clonotype: Its target is not known.

The germline V gene encodes CDR1 SGHVS and CDR2 FQNEAQ. V gave up 3 bases and J gave up 10 bases, with 13 bases separating them. The CDR3 consists of 14 residues. The specimen comprised whole blood, sampled at baseline. The rearrangement links TRBV7-8 to TRBJ1-6, with D possibly being TRBD1 (6 bases). The receptor's source is an adult who was a healthcare worker with PCR-confirmed SARS-CoV-2 infection or an uninfected control (not recorded which). CDR3 sequence reads: CASSLGQGMSPLHF. CDR3 in DNA: TGTGCCAGCAGCTTGGGCCAGGGGATGTCACCCCTCCACTTT.